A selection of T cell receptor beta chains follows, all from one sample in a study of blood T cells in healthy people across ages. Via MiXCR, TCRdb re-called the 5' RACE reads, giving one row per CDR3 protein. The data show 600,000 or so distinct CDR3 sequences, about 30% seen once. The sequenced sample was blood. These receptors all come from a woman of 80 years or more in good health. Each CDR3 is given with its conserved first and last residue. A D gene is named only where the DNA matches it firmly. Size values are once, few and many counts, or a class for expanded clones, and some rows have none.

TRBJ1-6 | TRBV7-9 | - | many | CASSLDSYNSPLHF | TGTGCCAGCAGCTTAGACTCCTATAATTCACCCCTCCACTTT
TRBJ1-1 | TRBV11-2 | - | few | CASSSFQGGYTEAFF | TGTGCCAGCAGCTCCTTTCAAGGGGGATACACTGAAGCTTTCTTT
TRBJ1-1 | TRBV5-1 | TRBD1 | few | CASSPQGFGEAFF | TGCGCCAGCAGTCCACAGGGGTTTGGTGAAGCTTTCTTT
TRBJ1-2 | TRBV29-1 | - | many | CSAVGDGVINYGYTF | TGCAGCGCTGTCGGGGACGGGGTAATAAACTATGGCTACACCTTC
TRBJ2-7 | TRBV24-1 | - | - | CATRDSIGHEQYF | TGTGCCACCAGGGACTCCATAGGCCATGAGCAGTACTTC
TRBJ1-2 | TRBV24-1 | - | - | CATSGTGATSFYGYTF | TGTGCCACCAGTGGGACGGGGGCGACCTCCTTCTATGGCTACACCTTC
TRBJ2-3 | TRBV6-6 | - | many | CASSPLATNSDTQYF | TGTGCCAGCAGCCCCCTAGCTACAAATTCAGATACGCAGTATTTT
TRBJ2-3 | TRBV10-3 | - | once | CAISDDRLDTQYF | TGTGCCATCAGTGACGACAGGCTGGATACGCAGTATTTT
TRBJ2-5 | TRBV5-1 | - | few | CASTQQGIGETQYF | TGCGCCAGCACTCAACAGGGAATCGGAGAGACCCAGTACTTC
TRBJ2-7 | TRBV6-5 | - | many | CASSEDTSSYEQYF | TGTGCCAGCAGTGAAGACACCAGCTCCTACGAGCAGTACTTC
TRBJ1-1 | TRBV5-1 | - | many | CASSLTPWAEAFF | TGCGCCAGCAGCTTGACCCCCTGGGCTGAAGCTTTCTTT
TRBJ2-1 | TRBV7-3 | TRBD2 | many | CASSPRGGRSYNEQFF | TGTGCCAGCAGCCCTCGGGGGGGCCGCTCCTACAATGAGCAGTTCTTC
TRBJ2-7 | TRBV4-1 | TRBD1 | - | CASSHGTGEYEQYF | TGCGCCAGCAGCCACGGGACAGGGGAATACGAGCAGTACTTC
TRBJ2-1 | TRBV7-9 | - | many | CASSLTSRPNEQFF | TGTGCCAGCAGCTTAACCAGCAGGCCCAATGAGCAGTTCTTC
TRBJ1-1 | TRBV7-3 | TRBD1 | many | CASSLQGENTEAFF | TGTGCCAGCAGCCTTCAGGGGGAAAACACTGAAGCTTTCTTT
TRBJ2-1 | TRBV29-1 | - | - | CSVELAGPNSYNERFF | TGCAGCGTTGAGCTGGCGGGACCGAACTCCTACAATGAGCGGTTCTTC
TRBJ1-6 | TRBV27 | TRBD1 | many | CASSLGSGTGNSPLHF | TGTGCCAGCAGTTTAGGTTCCGGGACAGGGAATTCACCCCTCCACTTT
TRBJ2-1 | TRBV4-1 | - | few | CASSQDTGNSEQFF | TGCGCCAGCAGCCAAGACACAGGCAATTCTGAGCAGTTCTTC
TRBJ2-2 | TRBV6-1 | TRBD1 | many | CASQRAGTGANTGELFF | TGTGCCAGCCAGAGGGCGGGGACAGGGGCGAACACCGGGGAGCTGTTTTTT
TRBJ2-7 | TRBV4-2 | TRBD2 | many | CASSQGLAGASLNYEQYF | TGTGCCAGCAGCCAAGGACTAGCGGGGGCCTCCCTCAATTACGAGCAGTACTTC
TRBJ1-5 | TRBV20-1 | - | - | CSASNTGSGNQPQHF | TGCAGTGCTAGCAACACAGGAAGCGGCAATCAGCCCCAGCATTTT
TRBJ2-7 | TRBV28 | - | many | CASSRQGPGGQYF | TGTGCCAGCAGTCGACAGGGGCCGGGGGGGCAGTACTTC
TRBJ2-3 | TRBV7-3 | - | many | CASSSLVQRTLRGTDTQYF | TGTGCCAGCAGTTCGCTTGTGCAACGCACGCTGAGAGGCACAGATACGCAGTATTTT
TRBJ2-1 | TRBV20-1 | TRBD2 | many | CSARELAGIYNEQFF | TGCAGTGCTAGAGAACTAGCGGGGATTTACAATGAGCAGTTCTTC
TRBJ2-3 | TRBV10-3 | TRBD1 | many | CAIRQGRWDTQYF | TGTGCCATCAGACAGGGGCGGTGGGATACGCAGTATTTT
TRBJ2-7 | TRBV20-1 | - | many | CSARTGRSYEQYF | TGCAGTGCTAGAACGGGGCGGTCCTACGAGCAGTACTTC
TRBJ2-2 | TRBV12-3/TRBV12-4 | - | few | CASSPHRVSGTGELFF | TGTGCCAGCAGTCCTCACAGGGTATCGGGCACCGGGGAGCTGTTTTTT
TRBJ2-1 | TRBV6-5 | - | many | CASSYDTYPYNEQFF | TGTGCCAGCAGTTACGACACTTACCCCTACAATGAGCAGTTCTTC
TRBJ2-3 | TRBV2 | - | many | CASSEFGTDTQYF | TGTGCCAGCAGTGAATTTGGGACAGATACGCAGTATTTT
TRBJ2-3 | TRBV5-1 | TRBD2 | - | CASSLASGLAKDTQYF | TGCGCCAGCAGCTTAGCTTCGGGACTAGCAAAAGATACGCAGTATTTT
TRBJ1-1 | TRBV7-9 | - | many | CASSLDAVNTEAFF | TGTGCCAGCAGCTTAGATGCGGTAAACACTGAAGCTTTCTTT
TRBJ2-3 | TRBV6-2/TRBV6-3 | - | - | CAAADRVTQYF | TGTGCCGCCGCTGATAGAGTTACGCAGTATTTT
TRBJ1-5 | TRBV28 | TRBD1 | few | CASSTTGGPSQPQHF | TGTGCCAGCAGTACTACAGGGGGGCCGTCGCAGCCCCAGCATTTT
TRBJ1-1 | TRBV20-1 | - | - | CSASWGALMNTEAFF | TGCAGTGCTAGTTGGGGGGCTCTAATGAACACTGAAGCTTTCTTT